What follows are 19 T cell receptor beta chains derived from one specimen sequenced in a study of blood T cells in healthy people across ages. A sample-barcoded 5' primer and a J-beta primer mix were used in a second PCR of about 6 to 12 cycles. One entry per CDR3 protein results from TCRdb running MiXCR on the 5' RACE reads. The sample carries around 650,000 distinct CDR3 sequences, about 43% recorded once. The sequencing input was blood. These receptor sequences come from a man aged 80 or over in good health.

The rearrangement joins TRBV6-2 or TRBV6-3 to TRBJ2-7; D is uncertain. CDR1 MNHEY and CDR2 SVGEGT come from the germline V gene. This CDR3 comprises 13 residues. V lost 8 bases, J lost 2 bases, and 13 bases lay in between. In DNA form, the CDR3 reads TGTGCCAGCGGTGGCAGGAGAACCTACGAGCAGTACTTC. This translates into CASGGRRTYEQYF.

This clonotype was counted many times. J is TRBJ2-7 and V is TRBV7-2; weak D call: TRBD2 (6 bases). The CDR3 extends over 16 amino acids. V shed 6 bases and J shed 2 bases, with 20 bases lying between them. CDR1 and CDR2 (germline): SGHTA, FQGNSA. The CDR3 protein is CASSPGGAALAYEQYF. DNA for the CDR3: TGTGCCAGCAGTCCCGGCGGGGCGGCCCTAGCCTACGAGCAGTACTTC.

The V call is TRBV9, the J call TRBJ2-1; 8 positions match TRBD1. The J call is uncertain, as TRBJ2-7 better fits the DNA end. Germline CDR1 reads SGDLS; CDR2 reads YYNGEE. The CDR3 loop spans 16 amino acids. CDR3 in amino acids: CASGLQGRTGRNEQYF. The CDR3 nucleotides read TGTGCCAGCGGCCTCCAGGGACGGACAGGGAGGAATGAGCAGTACTTC.

The chain uses TRBV7-2 and TRBJ2-1; D is uncertain. CDR3 length: 13 amino acids. With 5 bases removed from V and 9 bases from J, the gap between germline ends came to 14 bases. Germline CDR1 is SGHTA and CDR2 is FQGNSA. The CDR3 protein is CASSVSVWSEQFF. The CDR3 DNA reads as TGTGCCAGCAGCGTATCAGTATGGAGTGAGCAGTTCTTC.

This clonotype was counted between two and nine times. This sequence joins TRBV7-9 and TRBJ2-1; 14 bases agree with TRBD2. The J segment lost 10 bases and the V segment lost 5 bases, leaving 4 bases of the junction unmatched. Germline CDR1 is SEHNR and CDR2 is FQNEAQ (reference sequence). This CDR3 has 14 residues. The CDR3 DNA sequence: TGTGCCAGCAGCGGGACTAGCGGGAGTTACGAGCAGTTCTTC. Translating it yields CASSGTSGSYEQFF.

In the case of this clonotype: No conserved phenylalanine or tryptophan is present at the end of the CDR3, so a read error is the likely explanation. The rearrangement uses TRBV11-2 and TRBJ2-7, with 7 bases that match TRBD1. The CDR3 covers 16 residues. Germline V CDR1 and CDR2: SGHAT, FQNNGV. J was trimmed by 2 bases and V by 0 bases; bases with no gene match: 7. The CDR3 sequence is CASSLEAGTATYEQYI. The CDR3 bases are TGTGCCAGCAGCTTAGAGGCCGGGACAGCCACCTACGAGCAGTACATC.

The chain employs TRBV7-6 and TRBJ2-3, with D possibly matching TRBD1 (5 bases). Trimming stripped 6 bases from V and 6 bases from J, with 10 bases between. CDR3 length equals 12 residues. Germline assignment: CDR1 SGHVS and CDR2 FNYEAQ. The CDR3 loop reads CASSRGRDTQYF. In DNA, the CDR3 is TGTGCCAGCAGTAGGGGCAGGGATACGCAGTATTTT.

This clonotype was counted between two and nine times. The chain is built from TRBV5-1 and TRBJ1-1; D is perhaps TRBD1 (6 bases). This CDR3 region has 12 residues. The germline CDR1 and CDR2 sequences are SGHRS and YFSETQ. V was pared by 6 bases and J by 3 bases, with 9 bases between. CDR3 in amino acids: CASNQGHTEAFF. The CDR3 region has the DNA TGCGCCAGCAACCAGGGGCACACTGAAGCTTTCTTT.

The chain uses TRBV10-2 and TRBJ2-1; 10 bases line up with TRBD1. V lost 3 bases and J lost 9; bases outside the gene matches: 11. CDR1 is WSHSY, CDR2 SAAADI, per germline. The CDR3 is made up of 16 amino acids. CDR3 nucleotide sequence: TGCGCCAGCAGTGATCAGCCGGGACAGGGGATAAGTGAGCAGTTCTTC. Translating it yields CASSDQPGQGISEQFF.

This clonotype was picked up a small number of times. The chain recombines TRBV20-1 with TRBJ1-2; no clear D gene. The CDR3 consists of 11 residues. Looked up from germline, CDR1 is DFQATT and CDR2 is SNEGSKA (reference sequence). Between the trimmed V and J ends, which lost 7 bases and 12 bases, there was a span of 18 bases. The CDR3 region is CSVPRRAENTF. The DNA of the CDR3 is TGCAGTGTTCCCCGTAGGGCTGAGAACACCTTC.

This rearrangement joins TRBV11-3 to TRBJ2-2; the D gene is possibly TRBD1 (6 bases). This CDR3 has 15 residues. The germline V and J ends were trimmed by 1 base and 6 bases, with 12 bases remaining between them. Germline assignment: CDR1 SGHNT and CDR2 YENEEA. Written as DNA, the CDR3 is TGTGCCAGCAGCTTAGCCCCAGGGGTTTCCGGGGAGCTGTTTTTT. Its translation is CASSLAPGVSGELFF.

The CDR3 DNA sequence: TGTGCCAGCTCACCAGGACAGGGGGTCTCTGAAGCTTTCTTT. Translating it yields CASSPGQGVSEAFF. The chain has TRBV18 and TRBJ1-1; 10 bases agree with TRBD1. V shed 2 bases, J shed 6 bases, and the junction held 3 bases outside the gene matches. This CDR3 is 14 amino acids long. From germline, CDR1 is KGHSH and CDR2 LQKENI.

On this clonotype itself: A much larger clone lies one base from this, so it may be a read error. This chain joins TRBV20-1 and TRBJ2-7, with D possibly TRBD2 on 5 matching bases. CDR3 length: 15 amino acids. Germline V lookup: CDR1 DFQATT, CDR2 SNEGSKA (reference sequence). Deletions cut 1 base from V and 3 bases from J, with 16 bases between. CDR3 sequence: CSARGSGTFVYEQYF. The CDR3 bases are TGCAGTGCTAGAGGATCGGGAACCTTTGTCTACGAGCAGTACTTC.

The rearrangement joins TRBV7-9 to TRBJ2-3; either TRBD1 or TRBD2 may supply D (5 bases each). The CDR3 covers 15 residues. The germline gives CDR1 SEHNR, CDR2 FQNEAQ (reference sequence). V dropped 7 bases and J dropped 4 bases, with 18 bases sitting between them. CDR3 bases: TGTGCCAGCACCACATCAGGGAGAGGGGCAGATACGCAGTATTTT. This sequence encodes CASTTSGRGADTQYF.

Regarding this clonotype: A much larger clonotype is one base distant, so this may be a read error. V usage is TRBV29-1 and J usage is TRBJ2-3, with D tentatively TRBD2 (6 bases). Germline-derived CDR1 and CDR2 are SQVTM and ANQGSEA. The CDR3 contains 15 residues. The ends were cut back, 7 bases at V and 1 base at J, with 18 bases in the middle. The CDR3: CSAQGLASGTDTQYF. The CDR3 DNA follows: TGCAGCGCCCAGGGACTGGCGTCTGGCACAGATACGCAGTATTTT.

This clonotype was observed many times. This chain connects TRBV6-2 or TRBV6-3 to TRBJ2-3; 10 bases line up with TRBD2. Germline V gene sequence: CDR1 MNHEY, CDR2 SVGEGT. The CDR3 sequence is 16 residues long. V trimming: 2 bases; J trimming: 3 bases; junction bases outside the gene matches: 5. CDR3 DNA: TGTGCCAGCAGTTACGCCGGACTAGCGGTTACAGATACGCAGTATTTT. Residues: CASSYAGLAVTDTQYF.

The V call is TRBV19, the J call TRBJ1-1; the D is unclear. The CDR3 sequence is 16 residues long. V was cut by 3 bases and J by 0 bases, with 14 bases left in between. CDR1 is LNHDA and CDR2 is SQIVND in the germline V gene (reference sequence). The CDR3 is CASSIPAGLMNTEAFF. Written as DNA, the CDR3 is TGTGCCAGTAGTATCCCCGCAGGACTCATGAACACTGAAGCTTTCTTT.

Note on this clonotype: A much larger clone differs by one base, so this may be a read error. The chain employs TRBV7-2 and TRBJ2-6; the D is unclear. Germline V gene lookup returns CDR1 SGHTA and CDR2 FQGNSA. V was pared by 4 bases and J by 6 bases, with 10 bases between. CDR3 length: 14 residues. The CDR3 spells CASSYLRAANVLTF. In nucleotides, the CDR3 is TGTGCCAGCAGCTATCTCCGGGCGGCCAACGTCCTGACTTTC.

The V call is TRBV27, the J call TRBJ1-4, with 7 bases that match TRBD1. The V segment lost 5 bases and the J segment 4 bases; nucleotides outside the gene matches: 10. Germline CDR1 and CDR2: MNHEY and SMNVEV (reference sequence). The CDR3 is 16 amino acids. CDR3 loop: CASSRTPGQLNEKLFF. The CDR3 nucleotides are TGTGCCAGCAGTCGAACCCCGGGACAGCTTAATGAAAAACTGTTTTTT.